These 17 T cell receptor beta chains share one sample of origin, sequenced in a study of blood T cell repertoires in COVID-19. The repertoire was sequenced with immunoSEQ multiplex PCR; TCRdb's copy has only in-frame clones and lacks some. The sample records about 280,000 clones, about nine tenths being singletons. The sample consisted of peripheral blood. The source is a woman aged 25 to 39 with active or convalescent COVID-19.

The CDR3 nucleotides are TGTGCCAGCAGTGAATACGGCTATAATTCACCCCTCCACTTT. This codes for CASSEYGYNSPLHF. This sequence joins TRBV25-1 and TRBJ1-6, with D hard to call. Trimming stripped 0 bases from V and 3 bases from J, with 3 bases between. The V gene's germline CDR1 is MGHDK and CDR2 SYGVNS. The CDR3 has 14 residues.

CDR3 sequence: CASSSDRVNTGELFF. The DNA of the CDR3 is TGCGCCAGCAGCTCGGACAGGGTTAACACCGGGGAGCTGTTTTTT. J is TRBJ2-2 and V is TRBV5-1, with 8 bases aligning to TRBD1. The CDR3 has 15 residues. The germline CDR1 and CDR2 sequences are SGHRS and YFSETQ. Germline trimming cut 3 bases from V and 2 bases from J; bases unmatched to any gene: 3.

The chain is built from TRBV10-1 and TRBJ2-5; 10 bases map to TRBD1. The CDR3 is 18 residues long. Looked up from germline, CDR1 is WNHNN and CDR2 is SYGVQD (reference sequence). V gave up 2 bases and J gave up 2 bases; unmatched junction bases: 11. The CDR3 nucleotides read TGCGCCAGCAGTGAGAAGGGACAGGGGAGGGGGATGCAAGAGACCCAGTACTTC. Its protein is CASSEKGQGRGMQETQYF.

The chain carries TRBV28 and TRBJ1-2, with D possibly matching TRBD1 (6 bases). This CDR3 has 16 amino acids. Looked up from germline, CDR1 is MDHEN and CDR2 is SYDVKM. The germline V and J ends were trimmed by 5 bases and 4 bases, with 20 bases remaining between them. CDR3 sequence: CASSGGQEGYRYGYTF. The CDR3 region has the DNA TGTGCCAGCAGTGGGGGACAAGAGGGGTACCGCTATGGCTACACCTTC.

The chain employs TRBV6-1 and TRBJ1-5; D unclear. Trimming removed 0 bases at V and 3 bases at J, with 18 bases between. Germline V gene data show CDR1 as MNHNS and CDR2 as SASEGT. The CDR3 contains 18 residues. DNA of the CDR3: TGTGCCAGCAGTGAAGCTCTCGGTGGGCAGACCATCAATCAGCCCCAGCATTTT. It translates to CASSEALGGQTINQPQHF.

The chain carries TRBV10-3 and TRBJ1-5; the D gene is possibly TRBD1 (5 bases). V was pared by 6 bases and J by 4 bases, with 13 bases between. Germline V gives CDR1 ENHRY, CDR2 SYGVKD. The CDR3 length is 14 residues. DNA of the CDR3: TGTGCCATCAGAGCATCAGGGAAAAATCAGCCCCAGCATTTT. This encodes CAIRASGKNQPQHF.

CDR3 in amino acids: CAWEGSSTDTQYF. The CDR3 DNA follows: TGTGCCTGGGAGGGATCAAGCACAGATACGCAGTATTTT. The V call is TRBV5-4, the J call TRBJ2-3; TRBD2 agrees at 7 bases. Germline CDR1 reads SGHNT; CDR2 reads YYREEE (reference sequence). J lost 0 bases, V lost 10 bases, and 5 bases had no gene match. This CDR3 has 13 residues.

This chain joins TRBV6-1 and TRBJ2-3; 13 nucleotides line up with TRBD2. The CDR3 runs 18 residues. V lost 0 bases to trimming and J lost 7 bases; unmatched junction nucleotides: 10. In germline, CDR1 is MNHNS, CDR2 SASEGT. CDR3 sequence: CASSEAWTSGGDPYTQYF. DNA of the CDR3: TGTGCCAGCAGTGAAGCGTGGACTAGCGGGGGTGATCCCTATACGCAGTATTTT.

This chain links TRBV9 with TRBJ2-3, with 7 nucleotides matching TRBD1. The CDR3 extends over 16 amino acids. V gave up 3 bases and J gave up 7 bases; unmatched junction bases: 14. CDR1 and CDR2 from the germline V gene are SGDLS and YYNGEE. CDR3 amino acids: CASSGRRDSSGNTQYF. CDR3 bases: TGTGCCAGCAGCGGCCGCCGGGACAGTTCCGGGAATACGCAGTATTTT.

The chain recombines TRBV5-1 with TRBJ2-5; TRBD1 agrees at 7 bases. The CDR3 covers 15 residues. The junction had 11 bases not matched to a gene; V was cut back by 4 bases and J by 5 bases. Germline values: CDR1 SGHRS, CDR2 YFSETQ. Here the CDR3 reads CASSHGTALQETQYF. CDR3 coding DNA: TGCGCCAGCAGCCATGGGACAGCGCTACAGGAGACCCAGTACTTC. Full variable domain (remainder filled in from reference TRBV5-1 and TRBJ2-5): KAGVTQTPRYLIKTRGQQVTLSCSPISGHRSVSWYQQTPGQGLQFLFEYFSETQRNKGNFPGRFSGRQFSNSRSEMNVSTLELGDSALYLCASSHGTALQETQYFGPGTRLLVL.

The chain couples TRBV19 to TRBJ1-2; 7 bases match TRBD1. With 5 bases clipped from V and 3 bases from J, the junction kept 3 bases outside the gene matches. Germline-derived CDR1 and CDR2 are LNHDA and SQIVND (reference sequence). This CDR3 has 13 amino acids. CDR3 sequence (DNA): TGTGCCAGTAGTTTCCAGGGGGACTATGGCTACACCTTC. Encoded protein: CASSFQGDYGYTF.

The chain recombines TRBV7-2 with TRBJ1-3, with D possibly TRBD1 on 6 matching bases. The germline V and J ends were trimmed by 1 base and 2 bases, with 9 bases remaining between them. CDR3 length: 15 residues. The germline V gene has CDR1 SGHTA and CDR2 FQGNSA. CDR3 sequence reads: CASSLVQGPGNTIYF. CDR3 coding DNA: TGTGCCAGCAGCTTAGTGCAGGGGCCTGGAAACACCATATATTTT.

The CDR3 region has the DNA TGTGCCAGCAGCTTAATAAAACAGGCAGCACGGGGCTACACCTTC. Translating gives CASSLIKQAARGYTF. The chain links TRBV7-2 to TRBJ1-2; perhaps TRBD1 as D (5 bases). The ends were cut back, 2 bases at V and 8 bases at J, with 18 bases in the middle. The CDR3 extends over 15 amino acids. The germline V gene encodes CDR1 SGHTA and CDR2 FQGNSA.

The chain employs TRBV19 and TRBJ2-4; weak D call: TRBD2 (5 bases). The V gene's germline CDR1 is LNHDA and CDR2 SQIVND (reference sequence). The CDR3 is made up of 14 amino acids. The V and J ends lost 5 bases and 8 bases respectively, with 16 bases between them. The DNA of the CDR3 is TGTGCCAGTAGTGGGCAAGGGAGTAGGGACATTCAGTACTTC. Protein: CASSGQGSRDIQYF. The whole variable domain, remainder taken from reference TRBV19 and TRBJ2-4, is DGGITQSPKYLFRKEGQNVTLSCEQNLNHDAMYWYRQDPGQGLRLIYYSQIVNDFQKGDIAEGYSVSREKKESFPLTVTSAQKNPTAFYLCASSGQGSRDIQYFGAGTRLSVL.

V is TRBV6-2 or TRBV6-3 and J is TRBJ2-2, with 7 bases lining up with TRBD2. Germline CDR1 and CDR2: MNHEY and SVGEGT. Trimming removed 5 bases from V and 3 bases from J; junction bases left unmatched: 6. The CDR3 covers 15 residues. The CDR3 DNA sequence: TGTGCCAGCAGTCCGCTAGCGGACTACACCGGGGAGCTGTTTTTT. It yields the protein CASSPLADYTGELFF.

The chain recombines TRBV6-2 or TRBV6-3 with TRBJ1-1; the D is unclear. V lost 4 bases, J lost 3 bases, and 12 bases lay in between. CDR3 length: 14 residues. Germline loops: CDR1 MNHEY, CDR2 SVGEGT. In DNA, the CDR3 is TGTGCCAGCAGTTTTTTGGGCAGCCACACTGAAGCTTTCTTT. Residues: CASSFLGSHTEAFF.

The J gene is TRBJ1-6, the V gene TRBV30; TRBD1 might be the D (5 bases). Germline assignment: CDR1 GTSNPN and CDR2 SVGIG (reference sequence). V was pared by 3 bases and J by 7 bases, with 16 bases between. CDR3 length: 15 residues. CDR3 residues: CAWSVDGAGNSPLHF. DNA for the CDR3: TGTGCCTGGAGCGTCGATGGGGCCGGGAATTCACCCCTCCACTTT.